A single sample is the source of the 26 T cell receptor beta chains below, sequenced in a study of control samples from healthy donors and cancer patients. Assay used: immunoSEQ multiplex PCR; TCRdb lists only in-frame clones, some missing. The sample includes 100,000 to 150,000 clones, 75% to 95% of them seen just once. The sample was blood. The source is a man in his forties in good health.

The genes are TRBV10-1 and TRBJ1-4; D not certain. V shed 8 bases and J shed 4 bases, with 8 bases lying between them. Per the germline V gene, CDR1 is WNHNN and CDR2 is SYGVQD (reference sequence). This CDR3 has 12 residues. The CDR3 spells CASSSLNEKLFF. The DNA for the CDR3 is TGCGCCAGCTCTTCTCTTAATGAAAAACTGTTTTTT.

The V call is TRBV10-3, the J call TRBJ1-2; 7 positions match TRBD1. V lost 8 bases to trimming and J lost 12 bases; unmatched junction nucleotides: 15. CDR3 size: 13 residues. Germline assignment: CDR1 ENHRY and CDR2 SYGVKD. The CDR3 sequence: CAIALSDRTGHTF. The CDR3 coding sequence is TGTGCCATCGCATTGTCGGACAGGACGGGCCACACCTTC.

This chain joins TRBV5-1 and TRBJ1-4; 8 positions agree with TRBD1. J lost 1 base, V lost 2 bases, and 1 base had no gene match. Germline V gene sequence: CDR1 SGHRS, CDR2 YFSETQ. The CDR3 totals 15 residues. The CDR3 nucleotides read TGCGCCAGCAGCTTACAGGGGGGAACTAATGAAAAACTGTTTTTT. Amino acid sequence: CASSLQGGTNEKLFF.

The V and J genes are TRBV11-2 and TRBJ1-2; no clear D gene. This CDR3 is built from 16 residues. CDR1 and CDR2 (germline): SGHAT, FQNNGV. V lost 0 bases and J 6 bases, leaving 17 bases between the germline ends. The CDR3 reads CASSLDLGGQVNGYTF. In DNA, the CDR3 is TGTGCCAGCAGCTTAGACTTAGGAGGCCAGGTTAATGGCTACACCTTC.

V gene TRBV5-1 combines with J gene TRBJ2-3; 9 nucleotides line up with TRBD1. CDR1 is SGHRS, CDR2 YFSETQ, per germline. The CDR3 runs 16 residues. With V trimmed by 4 bases and J by 2 bases, 8 bases remained unmatched. The chain's CDR3 is CASSPARTGDTDTQYF. CDR3 sequence (DNA): TGCGCCAGCAGCCCTGCCCGGACAGGGGACACAGATACGCAGTATTTT.

V is TRBV10-3 and J is TRBJ1-6; TRBD1 matches at 9 bases. CDR3 length: 12 amino acids. J was trimmed by 9 bases and V by 10 bases; bases with no gene match: 4. Germline loops: CDR1 ENHRY, CDR2 SYGVKD. CDR3 sequence reads: CATGQGLSPLHF. CDR3 DNA sequence: TGTGCCACCGGACAGGGGCTTTCACCCCTCCACTTT.

The chain uses TRBV11-2 and TRBJ2-3; 11 bases align to TRBD2. V lost 1 base, J lost 0 bases, and 0 bases stayed unmatched. The CDR3 is 16 amino acids. Germline V gene sequence: CDR1 SGHAT, CDR2 FQNNGV. CDR3 region: CASSLGTSGSTDTQYF. The CDR3 DNA is TGTGCCAGCAGCTTAGGGACTAGCGGGAGCACAGATACGCAGTATTTT.

V gene TRBV7-9 combines with J gene TRBJ2-5, with a weak D call TRBD1 (5 bases). The V and J ends lost 4 bases and 2 bases respectively, with 14 bases between them. The CDR3 loop spans 15 amino acids. CDR1 SEHNR and CDR2 FQNEAQ come from the germline V gene (reference sequence). CDR3 DNA sequence: TGTGCCAGCAGCTACCGCCGGCCAGGGCAAGAGACCCAGTACTTC. Translated, it gives CASSYRRPGQETQYF.

V usage is TRBV2 and J usage is TRBJ1-6; 8 bases map to TRBD1. Germline V gives CDR1 SNHLY, CDR2 FYNNEI. There are 13 residues in the CDR3. V shed 5 bases, J shed 7 bases, and the junction held 1 base outside the gene matches. The DNA for the CDR3 is TGTGCCAGCAGTCGGGACAGGAATTCACCCCTCCACTTT. Translating it yields CASSRDRNSPLHF.

This chain links TRBV29-1 with TRBJ2-1; the match to TRBD2 covers 8 bases. Per germline, CDR1 SQVTM and CDR2 ANQGSEA. V was clipped by 1 base and J by 0 bases; unmatched bases: 5. The CDR3 contains 16 residues. The CDR3 spells CSVEGYSGDSYNEQFF. The CDR3 DNA is TGCAGCGTTGAAGGTTATAGCGGGGACTCCTACAATGAGCAGTTCTTC.

The rearrangement joins TRBV19 to TRBJ1-5; no definite D call. The CDR3 spans 14 residues. V lost 3 bases, J lost 5 bases, and 11 bases lay in between. The germline CDR1 and CDR2 sequences are LNHDA and SQIVND (reference sequence). In DNA form, the CDR3 reads TGTGCCAGTAGTATTTCGGACGGTTATCAGCCCCAGCATTTT. This codes for CASSISDGYQPQHF. Using reference TRBV19 and TRBJ1-5 for the parts outside the CDR3, the full variable domain is DGGITQSPKYLFRKEGQNVTLSCEQNLNHDAMYWYRQDPGQGLRLIYYSQIVNDFQKGDIAEGYSVSREKKESFPLTVTSAQKNPTAFYLCASSISDGYQPQHFGDGTRLSIL.

The chain carries TRBV5-1 and TRBJ1-3; D unresolved. Trimming left V 6 bases short and J 0 bases short, with 10 bases between. The CDR3 extends over 14 amino acids. Germline values: CDR1 SGHRS, CDR2 YFSETQ. The CDR3 sequence is CASTTDISGNTIYF. As DNA, the CDR3 is TGCGCCAGCACCACCGATATCTCTGGAAACACCATATATTTT. The full variable domain, completed using reference TRBV5-1 and TRBJ1-3, is KAGVTQTPRYLIKTRGQQVTLSCSPISGHRSVSWYQQTPGQGLQFLFEYFSETQRNKGNFPGRFSGRQFSNSRSEMNVSTLELGDSALYLCASTTDISGNTIYFGEGSWLTVV.

In this sample, this clone turned up once. The V and J genes are TRBV4-1 and TRBJ2-1; 12 bases agree with TRBD1. V shed 0 bases and J 8 bases; nucleotides not matched to a gene: 14. The CDR3 length is 19 residues. The V gene's germline CDR1 is MGHRA and CDR2 YSYEKL. The CDR3 loop reads CASSQDGRGQGAIYHEQFF. CDR3 DNA sequence: TGCGCCAGCAGCCAAGATGGACGGGGACAGGGGGCGATTTACCATGAGCAGTTCTTC.

The chain has TRBV3-1 (or the pseudogene TRBV3-2) and TRBJ2-5, with 15 bases aligning to TRBD2. Germline trimming cut 1 base from V and 5 bases from J; bases unmatched to any gene: 8. In germline, CDR1 is LGHDT, CDR2 YNNKEL (reference sequence). CDR3 length equals 18 residues. The DNA for the CDR3 is TGTGCCAGCAGCCAAGGGACTAGCGGGGGGGGCGTGGGTGAGACCCAGTACTTC. Its translation: CASSQGTSGGGVGETQYF.

This clone came up once. J is TRBJ2-6 and V is TRBV13; no definite D call. CDR3 size: 13 residues. Trimming shortened V by 2 bases and J by 1 base, and 0 bases separated the two germline ends. CDR1 and CDR2 (germline): PRHDT, FYEKMQ (reference sequence). CDR3 region: CASSLSGANVLTF. CDR3 coding DNA: TGTGCCAGCAGCTTATCTGGGGCCAACGTCCTGACTTTC.

The chain recombines TRBV5-1 with TRBJ2-7, with 7 bases fitting TRBD1. V lost 4 bases and J lost 6; bases outside the gene matches: 10. CDR1 and CDR2 from the germline V gene are SGHRS and YFSETQ. The CDR3 contains 14 residues. The CDR3 DNA is TGCGCCAGCAGCCCACAGGGGCAGTCCCTCGAGCAGTACTTC. Amino acid sequence: CASSPQGQSLEQYF. Full variable domain (rest looked up from reference TRBV5-1 and TRBJ2-7): KAGVTQTPRYLIKTRGQQVTLSCSPISGHRSVSWYQQTPGQGLQFLFEYFSETQRNKGNFPGRFSGRQFSNSRSEMNVSTLELGDSALYLCASSPQGQSLEQYFGPGTRLTVT.

Written as DNA, the CDR3 is TGTGCCAGCAGCAATTTACTGGGAAACTATGGCTACACCTTC. It encodes CASSNLLGNYGYTF. The chain employs TRBV7-2 and TRBJ1-2; no definite D call. Trimming took 5 bases from V and 2 from J, leaving 12 bases between them. CDR1 SGHTA and CDR2 FQGNSA come from the germline V gene. CDR3 length: 14 residues.

The genes are TRBV5-8 and TRBJ1-1, with D perhaps matching TRBD1 (5 bases). Trimming left V 0 bases short and J 6 bases short, with 15 bases between. The CDR3 covers 15 residues. Germline CDR1 is SGHTS and CDR2 is YDEGEE. CDR3 in DNA: TGTGCCAGCAGCTTGGAACGGACAAAGGAGGCTGAAGCTTTCTTT. Protein sequence: CASSLERTKEAEAFF.

This chain uses TRBV10-3 with TRBJ1-3, with D perhaps TRBD1 (5 bases). Per the germline V gene, CDR1 is ENHRY and CDR2 is SYGVKD. The CDR3 totals 15 residues. V shed 6 bases and J shed 0 bases, with 12 bases lying between them. The CDR3 region has the DNA TGTGCCATCAGCCCGGGACGGTCCTCTGGAAACACCATATATTTT. Translated, it gives CAISPGRSSGNTIYF.

V is TRBV27 and J is TRBJ2-7, with D hard to call. The V end was cut by 3 bases, the J end by 3 bases, with 15 bases between. In germline, CDR1 is MNHEY, CDR2 SMNVEV (reference sequence). CDR3 size: 15 residues. CDR3 nucleotides: TGTGCCAGCAGTTTTGGTCCAGGCGAGTACTACGAGCAGTACTTC. Protein: CASSFGPGEYYEQYF.

V is TRBV6-5 and J is TRBJ2-1; the D is unclear. This CDR3 spans 12 amino acids. Looked up from germline, CDR1 is MNHEY and CDR2 is SVGAGI. The V end was cut by 10 bases, the J end by 5 bases, with 12 bases between. DNA of the CDR3: TGTGCCACAGCATATAGGGACAATGAGCAGTTCTTC. Amino acids: CATAYRDNEQFF.

A few counts support this clone. The chain couples TRBV6-5 to TRBJ2-7, with TRBD1 identical over 7 bases. Germline V gene lookup returns CDR1 MNHEY and CDR2 SVGAGI. The CDR3 sequence is 15 residues long. The trim removed 2 bases at V and 4 bases at J, leaving 8 bases unmatched. The CDR3 region is CASSYQTGTGYEQYF. In nucleotides, the CDR3 is TGTGCCAGCAGTTACCAGACAGGGACGGGATACGAGCAGTACTTC.

The chain employs TRBV21-1 and TRBJ2-3; TRBD1, the table's D call, was not compared with the DNA. TRBV21-1 is marked as a pseudogene. The CDR3 extends over 14 amino acids. Written as DNA, the CDR3 is TGTGCCAGCAGCGGAGGACAGAGCACAGATACGCAGTATTTT. Its translation is CASSGGQSTDTQYF.

This chain joins TRBV7-3 and TRBJ2-7, with 10 bases lining up with TRBD1. Germline V gene lookup returns CDR1 SGHTA and CDR2 FQGTGA. The CDR3 consists of 15 residues. V shed 2 bases, J shed 1 base, and the junction held 2 bases outside the gene matches. The DNA of the CDR3 is TGTGCCAGCAGCTTAGGGACAGGGGTATCCTACGAGCAGTACTTC. The encoded protein is CASSLGTGVSYEQYF.

With respect to this clone: The sample contains more than one DNA sequence encoding this CDR3. This chain connects TRBV6-5 to TRBJ1-2; D is ambiguous. Germline values: CDR1 MNHEY, CDR2 SVGAGI. There are 13 residues in the CDR3. Trimming shortened V by 2 bases and J by 1 base, and 5 bases separated the two germline ends. CDR3 region: CASSYGLNYGYTF. For the CDR3, the DNA is TGTGCCAGCAGTTACGGCCTTAACTATGGCTACACCTTC.

This clone was picked up a small number of times. The chain recombines TRBV15 with TRBJ2-7; 13 nucleotides agree with TRBD2. The CDR3 runs 15 residues. In germline, CDR1 is LNHNV, CDR2 YYDKDF (reference sequence). With 2 bases clipped from V and 2 bases from J, the junction kept 0 bases outside the gene matches. CDR3 sequence: CATSRTSGGAYEQYF. The CDR3 DNA is TGTGCCACCAGCAGAACTAGCGGGGGGGCCTACGAGCAGTACTTC.